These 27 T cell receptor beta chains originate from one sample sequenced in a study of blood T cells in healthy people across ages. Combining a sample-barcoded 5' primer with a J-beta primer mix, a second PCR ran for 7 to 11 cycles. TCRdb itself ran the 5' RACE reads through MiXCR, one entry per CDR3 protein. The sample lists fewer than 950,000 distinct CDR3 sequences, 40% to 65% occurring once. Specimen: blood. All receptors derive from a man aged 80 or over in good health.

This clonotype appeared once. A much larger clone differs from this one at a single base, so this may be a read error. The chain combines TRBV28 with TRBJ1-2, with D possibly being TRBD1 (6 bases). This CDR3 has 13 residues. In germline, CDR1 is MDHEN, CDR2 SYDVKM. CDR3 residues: CASSSDSNYSYTF. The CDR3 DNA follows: TGTGCCAGCAGCTCGGACAGCAACTATAGCTACACCTTC.

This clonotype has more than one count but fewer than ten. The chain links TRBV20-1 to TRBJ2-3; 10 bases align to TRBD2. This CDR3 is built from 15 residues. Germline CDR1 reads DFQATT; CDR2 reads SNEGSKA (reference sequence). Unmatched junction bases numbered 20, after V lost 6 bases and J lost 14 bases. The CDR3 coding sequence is TGCAGTGCCATGCCTAGCGGGAGTGGGGGCAGATACGCGTATTTT. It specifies CSAMPSGSGGRYAYF.

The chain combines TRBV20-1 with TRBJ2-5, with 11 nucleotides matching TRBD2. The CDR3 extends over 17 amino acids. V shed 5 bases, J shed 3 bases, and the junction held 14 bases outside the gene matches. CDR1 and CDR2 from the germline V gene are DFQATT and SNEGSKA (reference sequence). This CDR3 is CSAFLGLAEGGEETQYF. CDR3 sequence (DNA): TGCAGTGCTTTCCTGGGACTAGCGGAGGGGGGGGAAGAGACCCAGTACTTC.

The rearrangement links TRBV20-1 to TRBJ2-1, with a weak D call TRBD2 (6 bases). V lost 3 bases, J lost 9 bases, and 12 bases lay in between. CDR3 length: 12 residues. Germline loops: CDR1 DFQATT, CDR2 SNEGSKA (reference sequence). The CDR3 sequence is CSASRGGTEQFF. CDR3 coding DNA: TGCAGTGCTAGTAGAGGCGGGACTGAGCAGTTCTTC.

The CDR3 here is CASSFLSGGRDTQYF. The CDR3 DNA sequence: TGTGCCAGCAGCTTTTTGTCGGGAGGGCGGGATACGCAGTATTTT. The gene calls are TRBV7-9 and TRBJ2-3, with 8 bases fitting TRBD2. The CDR3 loop spans 15 amino acids. Losses at the gene ends were 3 bases for V and 6 bases for J; bases not matched to a gene: 8. Germline V CDR1 and CDR2: SEHNR, FQNEAQ (reference sequence).

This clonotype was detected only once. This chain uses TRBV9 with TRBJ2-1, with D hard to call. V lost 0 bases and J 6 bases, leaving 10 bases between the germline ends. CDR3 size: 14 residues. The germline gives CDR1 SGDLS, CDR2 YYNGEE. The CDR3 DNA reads TGTGCCAGCAGCGTAGCATGGATAGGCAATGAGCAGTTCTTC. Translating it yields CASSVAWIGNEQFF.

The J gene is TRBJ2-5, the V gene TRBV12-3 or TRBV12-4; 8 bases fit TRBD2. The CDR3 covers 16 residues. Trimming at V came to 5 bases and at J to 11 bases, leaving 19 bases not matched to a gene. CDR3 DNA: TGTGCCAGCAGTCCCCCAACTAGCGGATCCCCCAATGAGCAGTACTTC. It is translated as CASSPPTSGSPNEQYF.

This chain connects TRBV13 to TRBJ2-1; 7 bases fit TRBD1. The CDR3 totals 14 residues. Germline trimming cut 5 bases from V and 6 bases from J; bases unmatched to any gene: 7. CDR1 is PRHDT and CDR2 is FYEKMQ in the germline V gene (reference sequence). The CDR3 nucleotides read TGTGCCAGCAGCGTAATGAGACAGGGCAATGAGCAGTTCTTC. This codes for CASSVMRQGNEQFF.

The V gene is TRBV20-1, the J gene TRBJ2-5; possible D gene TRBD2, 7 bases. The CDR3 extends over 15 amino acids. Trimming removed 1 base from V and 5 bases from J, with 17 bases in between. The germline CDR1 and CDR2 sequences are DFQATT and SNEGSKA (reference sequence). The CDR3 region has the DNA TGCAGTGCTAGAGCCGGCCGGGGGGCCAGGGAGACCCAGTACTTC. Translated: CSARAGRGARETQYF.

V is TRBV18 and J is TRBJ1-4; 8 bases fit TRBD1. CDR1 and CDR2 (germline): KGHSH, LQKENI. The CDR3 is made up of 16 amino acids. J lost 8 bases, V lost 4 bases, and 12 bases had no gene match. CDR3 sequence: CASSRGPTGVGEKLFF. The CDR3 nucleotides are TGTGCCAGCTCACGCGGCCCGACAGGGGTTGGAGAAAAACTGTTTTTT.

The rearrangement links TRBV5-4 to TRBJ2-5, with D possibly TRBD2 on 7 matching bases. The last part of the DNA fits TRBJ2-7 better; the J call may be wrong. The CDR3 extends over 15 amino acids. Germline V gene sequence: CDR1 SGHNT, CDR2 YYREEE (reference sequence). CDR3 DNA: TGTGCCAGCAGCTTGGCCATAAATAGGGGGGGCGAGCAGTACTTC. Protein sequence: CASSLAINRGGEQYF.

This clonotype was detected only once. The CDR3 DNA follows: TGTGCCAGCAGTGAAGCTGGTCAGAGAAGCACAGATACGCAGTATTTT. Protein sequence: CASSEAGQRSTDTQYF. The gene calls are TRBV2 and TRBJ2-3; D not certain. V was clipped by 0 bases and J by 0 bases, with 10 bases between them. The germline V gene has CDR1 SNHLY and CDR2 FYNNEI. The CDR3 is 16 amino acids. Together with reference TRBV2 and TRBJ2-3, the CDR3 gives the full variable domain: EPEVTQTPSHQVTQMGQEVILRCVPISNHLYFYWYRQILGQKVEFLVSFYNNEISEKSEIFDDQFSVERPDGSNFTLKIRSTKLEDSAMYFCASSEAGQRSTDTQYFGPGTRLTVL.

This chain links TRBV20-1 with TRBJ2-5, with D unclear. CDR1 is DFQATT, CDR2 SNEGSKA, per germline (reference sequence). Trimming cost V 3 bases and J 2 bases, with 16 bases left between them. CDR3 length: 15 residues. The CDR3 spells CSASPTRLGQETQYF. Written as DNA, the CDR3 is TGCAGTGCTAGCCCCACCCGTCTCGGGCAAGAGACCCAGTACTTC.

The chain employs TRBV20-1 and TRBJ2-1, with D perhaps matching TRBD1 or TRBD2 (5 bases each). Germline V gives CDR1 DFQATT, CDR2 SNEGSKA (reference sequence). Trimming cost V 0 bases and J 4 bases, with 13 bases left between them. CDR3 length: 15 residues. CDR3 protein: CSARDPGWGYNEQFF. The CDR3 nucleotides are TGCAGTGCTAGAGATCCAGGGTGGGGGTACAATGAGCAGTTCTTC.

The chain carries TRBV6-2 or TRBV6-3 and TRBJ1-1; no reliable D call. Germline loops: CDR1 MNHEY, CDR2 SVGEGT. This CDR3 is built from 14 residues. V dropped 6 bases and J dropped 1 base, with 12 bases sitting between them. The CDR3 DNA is TGTGCCAGCAGGCTCGCCGCAGCGAACACTGAAGCTTTCTTT. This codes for CASRLAAANTEAFF.

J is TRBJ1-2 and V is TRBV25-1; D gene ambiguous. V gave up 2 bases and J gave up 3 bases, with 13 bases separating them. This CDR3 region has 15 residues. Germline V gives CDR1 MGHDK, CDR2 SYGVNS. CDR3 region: CASSEARGADYGYTF. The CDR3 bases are TGTGCCAGCAGTGAAGCCCGTGGTGCCGACTATGGCTACACCTTC.

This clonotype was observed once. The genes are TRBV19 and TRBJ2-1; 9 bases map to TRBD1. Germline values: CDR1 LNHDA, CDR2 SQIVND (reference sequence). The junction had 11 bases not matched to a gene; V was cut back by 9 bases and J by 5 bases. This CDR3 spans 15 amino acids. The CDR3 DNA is TGTGCCAGACCAGGACAGGGGCCTCGGGACAATGAGCAGTTCTTC. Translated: CARPGQGPRDNEQFF.

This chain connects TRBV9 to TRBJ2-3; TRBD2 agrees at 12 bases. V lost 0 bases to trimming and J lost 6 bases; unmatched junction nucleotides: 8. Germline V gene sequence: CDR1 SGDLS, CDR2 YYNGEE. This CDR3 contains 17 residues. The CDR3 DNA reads TGTGCCAGCAGCGTAGAACCTAGCGGGAGGGCGTTGGATACGCAGTATTTT. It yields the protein CASSVEPSGRALDTQYF.

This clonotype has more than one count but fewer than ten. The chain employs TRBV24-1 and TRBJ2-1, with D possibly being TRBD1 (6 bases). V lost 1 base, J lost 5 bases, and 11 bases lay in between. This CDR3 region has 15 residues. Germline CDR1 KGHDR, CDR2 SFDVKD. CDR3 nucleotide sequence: TGTGCCACCAGTGATTTTGGCAGGGGAGACAATGAGCAGTTCTTC. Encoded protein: CATSDFGRGDNEQFF.

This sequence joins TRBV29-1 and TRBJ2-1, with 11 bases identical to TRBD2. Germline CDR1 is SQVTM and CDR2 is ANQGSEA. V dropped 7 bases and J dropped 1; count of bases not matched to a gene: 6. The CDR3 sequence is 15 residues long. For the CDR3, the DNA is TGCAGCGGGGCCGGGACTAGCGGATCCTACAATGAGCAGTTCTTC. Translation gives CSGAGTSGSYNEQFF.

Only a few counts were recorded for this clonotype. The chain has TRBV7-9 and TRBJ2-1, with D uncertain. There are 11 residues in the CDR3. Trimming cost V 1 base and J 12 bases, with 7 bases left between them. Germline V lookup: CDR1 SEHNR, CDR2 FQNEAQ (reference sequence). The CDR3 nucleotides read TGTGCCAGCAGCTTAGGTCAGTGGCAGTTCTTC. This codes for CASSLGQWQFF.

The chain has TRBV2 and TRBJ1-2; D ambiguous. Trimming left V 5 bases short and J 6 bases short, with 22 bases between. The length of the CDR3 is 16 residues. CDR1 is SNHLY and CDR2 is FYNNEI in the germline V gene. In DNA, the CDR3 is TGTGCCAGCAGTATTACTCTAACCGGGCCGGCGGATGGCTACACCTTC. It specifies CASSITLTGPADGYTF.

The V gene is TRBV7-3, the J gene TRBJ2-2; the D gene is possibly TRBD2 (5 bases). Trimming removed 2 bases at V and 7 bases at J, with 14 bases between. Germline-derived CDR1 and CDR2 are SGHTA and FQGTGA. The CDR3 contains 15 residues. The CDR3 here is CASSLHRDRGGELFF. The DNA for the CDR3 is TGTGCCAGCAGCTTACACCGGGATAGAGGCGGGGAGCTGTTTTTT.

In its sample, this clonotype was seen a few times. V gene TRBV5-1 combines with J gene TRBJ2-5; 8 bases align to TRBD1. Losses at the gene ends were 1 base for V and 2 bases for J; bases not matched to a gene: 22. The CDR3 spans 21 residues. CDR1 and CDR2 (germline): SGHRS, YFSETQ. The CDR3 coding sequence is TGCGCCAGCAGCTTGCCTGCTCGGGGACAGGCCGACCGGCTGTGGCAAGAGACCCAGTACTTC. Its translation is CASSLPARGQADRLWQETQYF. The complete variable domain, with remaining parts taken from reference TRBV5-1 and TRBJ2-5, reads KAGVTQTPRYLIKTRGQQVTLSCSPISGHRSVSWYQQTPGQGLQFLFEYFSETQRNKGNFPGRFSGRQFSNSRSEMNVSTLELGDSALYLCASSLPARGQADRLWQETQYFGPGTRLLVL.

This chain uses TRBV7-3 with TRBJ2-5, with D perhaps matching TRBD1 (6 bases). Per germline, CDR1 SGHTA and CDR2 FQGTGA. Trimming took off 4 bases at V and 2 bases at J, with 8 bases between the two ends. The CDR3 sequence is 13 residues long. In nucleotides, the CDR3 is TGTGCCAGCAGCTACGGACAGCAAGAGACCCAGTACTTC. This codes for CASSYGQQETQYF.

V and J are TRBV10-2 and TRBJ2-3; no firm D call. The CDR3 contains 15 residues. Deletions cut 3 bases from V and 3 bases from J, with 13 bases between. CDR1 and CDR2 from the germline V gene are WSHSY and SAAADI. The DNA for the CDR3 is TGCGCCAGCAGTGATCGACCCCCACGGACAGATACGCAGTATTTT. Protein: CASSDRPPRTDTQYF.

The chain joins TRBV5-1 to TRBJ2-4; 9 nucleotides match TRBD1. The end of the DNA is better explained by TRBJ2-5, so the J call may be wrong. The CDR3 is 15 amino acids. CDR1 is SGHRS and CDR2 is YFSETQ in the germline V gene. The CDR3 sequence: CASSSQTGGGETQYF. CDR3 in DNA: TGCGCCAGCAGCTCTCAGACAGGGGGAGGGGAGACCCAGTACTTC.